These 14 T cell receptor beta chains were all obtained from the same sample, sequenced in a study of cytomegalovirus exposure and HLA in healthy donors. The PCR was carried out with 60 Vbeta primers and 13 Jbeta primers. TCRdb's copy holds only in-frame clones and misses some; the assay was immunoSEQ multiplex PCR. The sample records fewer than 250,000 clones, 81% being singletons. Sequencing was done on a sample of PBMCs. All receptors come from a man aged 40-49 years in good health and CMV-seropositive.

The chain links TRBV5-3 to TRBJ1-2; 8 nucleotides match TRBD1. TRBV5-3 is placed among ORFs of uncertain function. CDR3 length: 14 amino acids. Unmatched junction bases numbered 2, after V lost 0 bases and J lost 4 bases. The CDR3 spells CARSLDRGTYGYTF. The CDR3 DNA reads TGTGCCAGAAGCTTGGACAGGGGGACCTATGGCTACACCTTC.

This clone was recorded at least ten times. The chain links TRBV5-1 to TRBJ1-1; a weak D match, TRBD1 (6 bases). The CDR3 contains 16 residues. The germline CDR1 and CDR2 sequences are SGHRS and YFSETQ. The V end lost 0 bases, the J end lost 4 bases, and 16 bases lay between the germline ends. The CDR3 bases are TGCGCCAGCAGCTTGGCCGAATACAGGGTAGGCACTGAAGCTTTCTTT. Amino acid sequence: CASSLAEYRVGTEAFF.

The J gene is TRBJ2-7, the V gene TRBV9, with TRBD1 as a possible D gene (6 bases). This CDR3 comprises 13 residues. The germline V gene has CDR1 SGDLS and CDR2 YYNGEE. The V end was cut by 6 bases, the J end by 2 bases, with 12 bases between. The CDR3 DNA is TGTGCCAGCAAGGGGGAACCGACCTACGAGCAGTACTTC. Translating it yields CASKGEPTYEQYF.

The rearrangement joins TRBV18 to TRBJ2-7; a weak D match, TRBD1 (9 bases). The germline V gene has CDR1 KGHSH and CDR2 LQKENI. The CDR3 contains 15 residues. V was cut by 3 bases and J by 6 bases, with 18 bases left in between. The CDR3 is CASSPREGQGGEQYF. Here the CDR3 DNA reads TGTGCCAGCTCACCCCGGGAGGGACAGGGTGGCGAGCAGTACTTC.

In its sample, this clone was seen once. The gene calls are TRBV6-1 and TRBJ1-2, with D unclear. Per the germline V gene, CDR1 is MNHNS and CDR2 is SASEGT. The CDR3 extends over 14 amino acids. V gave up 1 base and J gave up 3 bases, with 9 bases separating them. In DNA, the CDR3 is TGTGCCAGCAGTGAAGGGCGGGGAGACTATGGCTACACCTTC. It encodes CASSEGRGDYGYTF.

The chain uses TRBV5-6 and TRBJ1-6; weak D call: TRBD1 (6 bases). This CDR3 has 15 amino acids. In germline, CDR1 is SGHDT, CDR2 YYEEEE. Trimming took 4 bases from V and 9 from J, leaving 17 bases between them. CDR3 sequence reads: CASSPLDSLTSPLHF. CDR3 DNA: TGTGCCAGCAGCCCCCTGGACAGTCTTACTTCACCCCTCCACTTT.

The CDR3: CASSLAGGGNQPQHF. In DNA form, the CDR3 reads TGTGCCAGCAGCTTGGCGGGCGGGGGCAATCAGCCCCAGCATTTT. V and J are TRBV5-4 and TRBJ1-5; D is undetermined. V lost 0 bases to trimming and J lost 2 bases, with 9 bases between them. The germline CDR1 and CDR2 sequences are SGHNT and YYREEE (reference sequence). The CDR3 contains 15 residues.

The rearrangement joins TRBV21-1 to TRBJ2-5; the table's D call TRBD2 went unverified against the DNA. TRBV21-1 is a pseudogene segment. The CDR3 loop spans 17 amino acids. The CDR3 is CASSKGRRVVIEETQYF. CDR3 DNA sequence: TGTGCCAGCAGCAAAGGGAGGCGGGTTGTAATAGAAGAGACCCAGTACTTC.

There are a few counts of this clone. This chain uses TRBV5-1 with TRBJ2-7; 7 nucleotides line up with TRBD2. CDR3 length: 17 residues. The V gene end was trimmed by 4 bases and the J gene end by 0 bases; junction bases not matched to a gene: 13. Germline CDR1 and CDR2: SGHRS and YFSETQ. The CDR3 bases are TGCGCCAGCAGCAGCGGGACGGCCTACTCTAGCTCCTACGAGCAGTACTTC. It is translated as CASSSGTAYSSSYEQYF.

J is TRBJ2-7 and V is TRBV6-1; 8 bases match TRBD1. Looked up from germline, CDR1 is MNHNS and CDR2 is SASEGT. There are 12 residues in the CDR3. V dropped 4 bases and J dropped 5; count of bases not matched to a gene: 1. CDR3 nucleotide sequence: TGTGCCAGCAGTGGACAGGGGAACGAGCAGTACTTC. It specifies CASSGQGNEQYF.

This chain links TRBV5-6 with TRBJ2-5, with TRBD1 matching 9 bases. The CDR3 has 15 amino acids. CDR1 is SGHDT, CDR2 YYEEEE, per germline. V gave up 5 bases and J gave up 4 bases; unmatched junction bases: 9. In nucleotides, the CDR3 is TGTGCCAGCAGTAATGACAGGGGGAGGGGAGAGACCCAGTACTTC. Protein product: CASSNDRGRGETQYF.

CDR3: CASSPGLAKNTGELFF. The CDR3 DNA sequence: TGTGCCAGCTCACCAGGACTAGCGAAGAACACCGGGGAGCTGTTTTTT. The V and J genes are TRBV18 and TRBJ2-2, with 9 bases aligning to TRBD2. CDR3 length equals 16 residues. CDR1 and CDR2 from the germline V gene are KGHSH and LQKENI. J was trimmed by 1 base and V by 2 bases; bases with no gene match: 2.

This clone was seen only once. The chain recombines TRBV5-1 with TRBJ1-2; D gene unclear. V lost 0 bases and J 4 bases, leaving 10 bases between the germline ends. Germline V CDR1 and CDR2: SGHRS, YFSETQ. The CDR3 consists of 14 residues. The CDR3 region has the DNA TGCGCCAGCAGCTTGGGCGAGGGCTTCTATGGCTACACCTTC. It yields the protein CASSLGEGFYGYTF.

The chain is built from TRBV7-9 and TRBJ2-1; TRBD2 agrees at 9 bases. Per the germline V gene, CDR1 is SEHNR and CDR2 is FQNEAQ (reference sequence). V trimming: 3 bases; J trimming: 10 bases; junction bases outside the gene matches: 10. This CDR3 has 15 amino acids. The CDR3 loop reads CASSFGLAGKREQFF. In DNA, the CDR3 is TGTGCCAGCAGCTTTGGGCTAGCGGGGAAGCGGGAGCAGTTCTTC.